The clone carrying this T cell receptor beta chain was seen a few times. This specimen comes from a study of response to subunit inactivated influenza vaccine. The CDR3 contains 14 residues. TCRdb reprocessed the RT-PCR reads with MiXCR, giving one entry per CDR3 protein. The sample lists roughly 500,000 distinct CDR3 sequences, 16% occurring once. The input for sequencing was CD4+ T cells sorted from PBMCs, taken around 25 months after vaccination. The V call is TRBV12-3 or TRBV12-4, the J call TRBJ1-5, with TRBD1 identical over 7 bases. This TCR derives from a man aged 50-75 years who received an inactivated influenza vaccine. The CDR3 DNA sequence: TGTGGTTCACAGGGGACGGGGGGCAATCAGCCCCAGCATTTT. This sequence encodes CGSQGTGGNQPQHF.